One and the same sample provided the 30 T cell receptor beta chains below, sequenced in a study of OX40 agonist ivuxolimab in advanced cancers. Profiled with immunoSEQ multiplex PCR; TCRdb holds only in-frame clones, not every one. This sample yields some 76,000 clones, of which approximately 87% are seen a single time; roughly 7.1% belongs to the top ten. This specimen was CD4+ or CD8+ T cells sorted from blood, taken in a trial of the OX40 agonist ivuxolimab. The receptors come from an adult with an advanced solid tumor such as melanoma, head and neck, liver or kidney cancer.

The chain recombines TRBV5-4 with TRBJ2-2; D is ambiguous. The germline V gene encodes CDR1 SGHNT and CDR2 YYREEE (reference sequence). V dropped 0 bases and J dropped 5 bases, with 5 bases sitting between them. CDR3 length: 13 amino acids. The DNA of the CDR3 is TGTGCCAGCAGCTTGGATTTTACCGGGGAGCTGTTTTTT. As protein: CASSLDFTGELFF.

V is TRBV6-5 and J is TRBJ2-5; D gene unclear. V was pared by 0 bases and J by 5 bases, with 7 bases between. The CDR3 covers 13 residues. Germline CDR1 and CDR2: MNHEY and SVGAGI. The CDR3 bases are TGTGCCAGCAGTTACTCCCCTAGGGAGACCCAGTACTTC. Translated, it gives CASSYSPRETQYF.

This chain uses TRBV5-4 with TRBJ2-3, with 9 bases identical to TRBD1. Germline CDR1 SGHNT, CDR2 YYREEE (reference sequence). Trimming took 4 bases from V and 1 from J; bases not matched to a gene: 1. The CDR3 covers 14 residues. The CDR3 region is CASSRTGGTDTQYF. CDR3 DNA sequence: TGTGCCAGCAGCCGGACAGGGGGCACAGATACGCAGTATTTT.

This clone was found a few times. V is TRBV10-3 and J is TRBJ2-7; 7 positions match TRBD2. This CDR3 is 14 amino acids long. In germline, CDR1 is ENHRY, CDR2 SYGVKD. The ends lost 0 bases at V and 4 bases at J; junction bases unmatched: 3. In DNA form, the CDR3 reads TGTGCCATCAGTGAGTCGGGGGGGGTTTACGAGCAGTACTTC. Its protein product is CAISESGGVYEQYF.

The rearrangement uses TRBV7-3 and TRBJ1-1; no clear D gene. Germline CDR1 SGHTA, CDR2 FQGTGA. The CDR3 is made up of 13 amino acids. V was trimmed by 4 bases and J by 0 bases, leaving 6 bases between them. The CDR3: CASSSRMNTEAFF. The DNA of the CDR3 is TGTGCCAGCAGCTCCCGTATGAACACTGAAGCTTTCTTT.

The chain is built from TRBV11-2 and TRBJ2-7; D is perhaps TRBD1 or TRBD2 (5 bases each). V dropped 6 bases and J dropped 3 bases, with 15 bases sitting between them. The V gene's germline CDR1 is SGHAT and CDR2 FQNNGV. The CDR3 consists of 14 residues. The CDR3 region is CASRRDRENYEQYF. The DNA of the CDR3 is TGTGCCAGCAGGAGGGACCGAGAGAACTACGAGCAGTACTTC.

CDR3: CASSTASGRSYEQYF. The CDR3 DNA reads as TGTGCCAGCTCCACCGCTAGCGGGCGCTCCTACGAGCAGTACTTC. V gene TRBV2 combines with J gene TRBJ2-7; 8 bases are a match to TRBD2. V dropped 8 bases and J dropped 0; count of bases not matched to a gene: 9. The CDR3 extends over 15 amino acids. Per the germline V gene, CDR1 is SNHLY and CDR2 is FYNNEI.

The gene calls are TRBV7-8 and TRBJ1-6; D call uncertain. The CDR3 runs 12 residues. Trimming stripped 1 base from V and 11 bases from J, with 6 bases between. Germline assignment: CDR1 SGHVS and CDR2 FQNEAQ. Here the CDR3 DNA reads TGTGCCAGCAGCTTAGGCTATCCACCCCTCCACTTT. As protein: CASSLGYPPLHF.

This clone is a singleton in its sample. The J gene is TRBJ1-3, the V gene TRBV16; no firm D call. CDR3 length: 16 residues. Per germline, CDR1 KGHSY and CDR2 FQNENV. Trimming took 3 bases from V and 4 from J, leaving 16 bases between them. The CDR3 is CASSHTDQYRGNTIYF. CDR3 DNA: TGTGCCAGCAGCCATACGGACCAATATCGGGGAAACACCATATATTTT. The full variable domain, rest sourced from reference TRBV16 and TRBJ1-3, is GEEVAQTPKHLVRGEGQKAKLYCAPIKGHSYVFWYQQVLKNEFKFLISFQNENVFDETGMPKERFSAKCLPNSPCSLEIQATKLEDSAVYFCASSHTDQYRGNTIYFGEGSWLTVV.

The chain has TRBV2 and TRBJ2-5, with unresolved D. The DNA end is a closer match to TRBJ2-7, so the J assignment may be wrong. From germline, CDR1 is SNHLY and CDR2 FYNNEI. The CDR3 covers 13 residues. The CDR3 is CASSEGNSYEQYF. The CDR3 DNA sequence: TGTGCCAGCAGTGAGGGAAACAGCTACGAGCAGTACTTC.

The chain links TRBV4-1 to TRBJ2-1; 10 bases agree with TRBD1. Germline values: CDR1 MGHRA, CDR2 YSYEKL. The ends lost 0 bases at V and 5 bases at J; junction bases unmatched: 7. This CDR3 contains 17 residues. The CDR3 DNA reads TGCGCCAGCAGCCAAGATCTCCGACAGGGGGCTGACAATGAGCAGTTCTTC. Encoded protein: CASSQDLRQGADNEQFF.

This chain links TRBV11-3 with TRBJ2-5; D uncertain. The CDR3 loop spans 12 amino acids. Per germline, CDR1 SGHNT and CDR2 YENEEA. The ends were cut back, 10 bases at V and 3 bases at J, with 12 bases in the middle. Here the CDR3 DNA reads TGTGCCACCAATGGCCTGGAAGAGACCCAGTACTTC. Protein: CATNGLEETQYF.

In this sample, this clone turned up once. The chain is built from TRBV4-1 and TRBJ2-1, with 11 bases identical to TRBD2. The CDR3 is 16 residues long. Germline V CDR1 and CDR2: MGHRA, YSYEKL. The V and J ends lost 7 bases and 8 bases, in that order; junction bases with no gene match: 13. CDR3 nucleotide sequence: TGCGCCAGCACCTACCGGGTAGCGGGGGGGCTCTATGAGCAGTTCTTC. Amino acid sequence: CASTYRVAGGLYEQFF.

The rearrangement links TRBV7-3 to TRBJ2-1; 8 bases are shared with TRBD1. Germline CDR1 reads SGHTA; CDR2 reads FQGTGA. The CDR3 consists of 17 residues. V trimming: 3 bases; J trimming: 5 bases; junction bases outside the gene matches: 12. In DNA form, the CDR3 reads TGTGCCAGCAGCTTCCGAGGACAGGGCCACACCAACAATGAGCAGTTCTTC. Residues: CASSFRGQGHTNNEQFF.

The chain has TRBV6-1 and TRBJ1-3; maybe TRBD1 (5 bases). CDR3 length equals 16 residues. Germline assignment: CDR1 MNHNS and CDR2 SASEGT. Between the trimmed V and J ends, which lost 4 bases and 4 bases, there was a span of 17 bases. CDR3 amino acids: CASSVGYRNSGNTIYF. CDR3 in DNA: TGTGCCAGCAGTGTCGGATACAGGAACTCGGGAAACACCATATATTTT.

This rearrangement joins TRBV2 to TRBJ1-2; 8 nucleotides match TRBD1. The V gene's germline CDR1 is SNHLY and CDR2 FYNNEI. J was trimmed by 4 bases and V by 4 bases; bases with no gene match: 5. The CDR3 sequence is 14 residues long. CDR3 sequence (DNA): TGTGCCAGCAGTGTGGCAGGGGGCTTCTATGGCTACACCTTC. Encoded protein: CASSVAGGFYGYTF.

The CDR3 nucleotides read TGTGCCAGCAGCCCCCGACTAGCGAGGGATGAGCAGTTCTTC. Translating gives CASSPRLARDEQFF. The chain links TRBV7-2 to TRBJ2-1, with 8 bases that match TRBD2. Unmatched junction bases numbered 8, after V lost 5 bases and J lost 8 bases. The CDR3 length is 14 residues. The germline V gene encodes CDR1 SGHTA and CDR2 FQGNSA.

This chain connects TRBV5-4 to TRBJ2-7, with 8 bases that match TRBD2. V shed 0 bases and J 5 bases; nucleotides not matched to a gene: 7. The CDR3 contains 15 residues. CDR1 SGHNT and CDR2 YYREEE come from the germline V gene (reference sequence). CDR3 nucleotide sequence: TGTGCCAGCAGCTTGGCGAGCGGGAGATTGGACGAGCAGTACTTC. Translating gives CASSLASGRLDEQYF.

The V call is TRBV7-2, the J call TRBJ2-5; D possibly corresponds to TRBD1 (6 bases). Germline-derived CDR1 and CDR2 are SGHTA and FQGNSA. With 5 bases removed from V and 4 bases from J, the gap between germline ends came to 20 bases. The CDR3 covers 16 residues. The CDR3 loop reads CASSLSGTIGGETQYF. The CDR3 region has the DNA TGTGCCAGCAGCCTGTCCGGGACAATTGGAGGAGAGACCCAGTACTTC.

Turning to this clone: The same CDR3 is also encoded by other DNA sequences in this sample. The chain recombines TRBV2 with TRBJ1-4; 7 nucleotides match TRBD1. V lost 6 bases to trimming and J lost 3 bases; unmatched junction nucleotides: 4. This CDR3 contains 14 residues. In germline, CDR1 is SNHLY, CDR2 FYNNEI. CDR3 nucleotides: TGTGCCAGCAGAGGACAGGTCTCTAATGAAAAACTGTTTTTT. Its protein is CASRGQVSNEKLFF.

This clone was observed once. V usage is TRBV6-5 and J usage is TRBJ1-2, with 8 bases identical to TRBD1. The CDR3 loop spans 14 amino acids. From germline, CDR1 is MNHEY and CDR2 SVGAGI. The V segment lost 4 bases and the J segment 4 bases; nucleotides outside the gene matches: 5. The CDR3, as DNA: TGTGCCAGCAGTTTCCTGGACAGGGCCTATGGCTACACCTTC. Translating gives CASSFLDRAYGYTF.

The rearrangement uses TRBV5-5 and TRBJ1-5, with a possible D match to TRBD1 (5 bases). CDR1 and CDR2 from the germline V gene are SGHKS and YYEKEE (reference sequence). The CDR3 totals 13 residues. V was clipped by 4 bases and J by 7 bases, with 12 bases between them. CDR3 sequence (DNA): TGTGCCAGCAGCGTAGCCCAGGGACAGCCCCAGCATTTT. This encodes CASSVAQGQPQHF. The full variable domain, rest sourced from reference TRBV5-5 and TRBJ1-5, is DAGVTQSPTHLIKTRGQQVTLRCSPISGHKSVSWYQQVLGQGPQFIFQYYEKEERGRGNFPDRFSARQFPNYSSELNVNALLLGDSALYLCASSVAQGQPQHFGDGTRLSIL.

This CDR3 is CASSPDRVGNSPLHF. The CDR3 nucleotides read TGTGCCAGCAGCCCAGACAGGGTGGGGAATTCACCCCTCCACTTT. V and J are TRBV7-9 and TRBJ1-6; 7 bases align to TRBD1. This CDR3 is built from 15 residues. The V and J ends lost 5 bases and 7 bases, in that order; junction bases with no gene match: 8. Germline assignment: CDR1 SEHNR and CDR2 FQNEAQ (reference sequence). The full variable domain, rest sourced from reference TRBV7-9 and TRBJ1-6, is DTGVSQNPRHKITKRGQNVTFRCDPISEHNRLYWYRQTLGQGPEFLTYFQNEAQLEKSRLLSDRFSAERPKGSFSTLEIQRTEQGDSAMYLCASSPDRVGNSPLHFGNGTRLTVT.

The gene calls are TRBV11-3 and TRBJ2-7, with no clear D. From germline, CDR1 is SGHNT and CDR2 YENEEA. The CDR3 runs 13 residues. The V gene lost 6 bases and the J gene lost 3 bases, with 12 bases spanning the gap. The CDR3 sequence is CASRPTENYEQYF. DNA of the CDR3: TGTGCCAGCAGGCCGACCGAAAACTACGAGCAGTACTTC.

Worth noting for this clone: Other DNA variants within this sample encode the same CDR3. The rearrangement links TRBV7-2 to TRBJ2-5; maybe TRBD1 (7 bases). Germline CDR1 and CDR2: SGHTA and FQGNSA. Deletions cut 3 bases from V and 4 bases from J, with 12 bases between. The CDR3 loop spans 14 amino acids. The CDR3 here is CASSFQGGGETQYF. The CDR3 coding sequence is TGTGCCAGCAGCTTTCAGGGGGGTGGAGAGACCCAGTACTTC.

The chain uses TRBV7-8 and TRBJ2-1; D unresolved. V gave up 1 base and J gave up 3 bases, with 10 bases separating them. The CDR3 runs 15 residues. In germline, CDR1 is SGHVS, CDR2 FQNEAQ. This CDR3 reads CASSLEESFYNEQFF. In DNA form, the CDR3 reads TGTGCCAGCAGCTTAGAGGAGAGCTTCTACAATGAGCAGTTCTTC.

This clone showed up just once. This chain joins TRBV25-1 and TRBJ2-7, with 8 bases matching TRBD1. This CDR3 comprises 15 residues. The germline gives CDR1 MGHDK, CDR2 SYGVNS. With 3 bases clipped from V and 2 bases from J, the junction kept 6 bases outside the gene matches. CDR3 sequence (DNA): TGTGCCAGCAGTGATACCGGGACAGGTGCCTACGAGCAGTACTTC. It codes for CASSDTGTGAYEQYF.

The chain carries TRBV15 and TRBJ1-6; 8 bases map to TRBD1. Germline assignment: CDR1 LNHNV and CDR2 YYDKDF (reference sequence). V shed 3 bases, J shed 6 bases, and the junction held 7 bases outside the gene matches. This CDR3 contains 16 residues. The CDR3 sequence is CATSSRQGTTNSPLHF. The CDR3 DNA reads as TGTGCCACCAGCAGTCGACAGGGGACGACTAATTCACCCCTCCACTTT.

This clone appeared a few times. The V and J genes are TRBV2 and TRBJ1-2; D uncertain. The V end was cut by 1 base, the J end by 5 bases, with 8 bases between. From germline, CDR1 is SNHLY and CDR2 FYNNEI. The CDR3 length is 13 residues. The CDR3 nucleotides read TGTGCCAGCAGTGAAGGTCCCCGATATGGCTACACCTTC. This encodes CASSEGPRYGYTF.

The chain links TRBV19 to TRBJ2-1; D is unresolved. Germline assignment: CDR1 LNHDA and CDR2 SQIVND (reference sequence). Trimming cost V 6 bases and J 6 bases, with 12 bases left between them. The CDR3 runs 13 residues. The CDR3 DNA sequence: TGTGCCAGTAGACCCCCGGCAGGCAATGAGCAGTTCTTC. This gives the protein CASRPPAGNEQFF.